These 13 T cell receptor beta chains were sequenced from one sample in a study of vaccination and CD4 T cells after COVID-19. These receptors have no known antigen. Oncomine TCR Beta short-read sequencing was applied to DNA from cultured CD4+ T cells. TCRdb analysed the PCR reads with MiXCR anew, one entry per CDR3 protein. The data show more than 13,000 distinct CDR3 sequences, roughly 28% seen once. Treatment of the sample: approximately 10-day PBMC culture with coronavirus spike peptide pools or control peptides (ViraFEST assay). Material for sequencing was cultured CD4+ T cells from blood. Every receptor here comes from a human donor with COVID-19.

The rearrangement joins TRBV20-1 to TRBJ2-5, with 10 bases aligning to TRBD2. V was pared by 8 bases and J by 0 bases, with 15 bases of the junction left unmatched. The germline V gene encodes CDR1 DFQATT and CDR2 SNEGSKA (reference sequence). This CDR3 comprises 17 residues. The CDR3: CSSSRSGGARYQETQYF. CDR3 in DNA: TGCAGTTCGTCCCGCAGCGGGGGGGCCCGTTACCAAGAGACCCAGTACTTC.

CDR3 in amino acids: CASRPMGLAEYNEQFF. CDR3 DNA: TGTGCCAGCCGGCCGATGGGACTAGCAGAATACAATGAGCAGTTCTTC. The J gene is TRBJ2-1, the V gene TRBV25-1; the match to TRBD2 covers 9 bases. J gave up 4 bases and V 8 bases, and 12 bases lay outside the gene matches. Germline CDR1 reads MGHDK; CDR2 reads SYGVNS. This CDR3 is built from 16 residues.

This chain connects TRBV2 to TRBJ1-4, with D perhaps matching TRBD1 (5 bases). This CDR3 has 15 amino acids. Trimming shortened V by 6 bases and J by 4 bases, and 15 bases separated the two germline ends. Germline lookup yields CDR1 SNHLY and CDR2 FYNNEI. The CDR3 reads CASRDPGTDNEKLFF. CDR3 DNA sequence: TGTGCCAGCAGAGATCCAGGGACGGATAATGAAAAACTGTTTTTT.

This clonotype has only a few counts. This chain joins TRBV7-2 and TRBJ2-7, with 7 bases fitting TRBD2. V lost 1 base and J lost 5; bases outside the gene matches: 8. The CDR3 totals 15 residues. Germline-derived CDR1 and CDR2 are SGHTA and FQGNSA. The CDR3 DNA is TGTGCCAGCAGCTTAGGGTCTATGGGGAGGGACGAGCAGTACTTC. Amino acid sequence: CASSLGSMGRDEQYF.

The gene calls are TRBV28 and TRBJ1-5, with 7 bases matching TRBD1. J gave up 1 base and V 8 bases, and 2 bases lay outside the gene matches. The CDR3 extends over 13 amino acids. Germline CDR1 and CDR2: MDHEN and SYDVKM. DNA of the CDR3: TGTGCCAGCCGCAGGGGGAGCAATCAGCCCCAGCATTTT. This codes for CASRRGSNQPQHF. Based on the CDR3 plus reference TRBV28 and TRBJ1-5, the full variable domain is DVKVTQSSRYLVKRTGEKVFLECVQDMDHENMFWYRQDPGLGLRLIYFSYDVKMKEKGDIPEGYSVSREKKERFSLILESASTNQTSMYLCASRRGSNQPQHFGDGTRLSIL.

The sample holds a few counts of this clonotype. The chain carries TRBV27 and TRBJ2-7; D might be TRBD1 or TRBD2, each matching 5 bases. This CDR3 is built from 11 residues. Germline lookup yields CDR1 MNHEY and CDR2 SMNVEV (reference sequence). V lost 2 bases to trimming and J lost 8 bases, with 7 bases between them. The CDR3: CASSLRGQQYF. CDR3 sequence (DNA): TGTGCCAGCAGTTTAAGGGGACAGCAGTACTTC.

V gene TRBV7-2 combines with J gene TRBJ2-4, with D perhaps matching TRBD1 (7 bases). The CDR3 is made up of 14 amino acids. Germline V lookup: CDR1 SGHTA, CDR2 FQGNSA. Trimming removed 5 bases from V and 6 bases from J, with 14 bases in between. DNA for the CDR3: TGTGCCAGCAGCGAGACCCAGGGGGGAAACATTCAGTACTTC. As protein: CASSETQGGNIQYF.

The chain employs TRBV9 and TRBJ2-5, with 10 bases that match TRBD2. The CDR3 is made up of 16 amino acids. J gave up 2 bases and V 3 bases, and 7 bases lay outside the gene matches. Germline-derived CDR1 and CDR2 are SGDLS and YYNGEE. The CDR3 sequence is CASSDKALAGQETQYF. DNA of the CDR3: TGTGCCAGCAGCGACAAAGCACTAGCGGGACAAGAGACCCAGTACTTC.

The chain employs TRBV2 and TRBJ1-2; 7 nucleotides line up with TRBD1. The length of the CDR3 is 15 residues. Germline V lookup: CDR1 SNHLY, CDR2 FYNNEI. V shed 3 bases, J shed 2 bases, and the junction held 6 bases outside the gene matches. This CDR3 reads CASSDRAGGNYGYTF. The CDR3 nucleotides read TGTGCCAGCAGTGATAGGGCAGGGGGAAACTATGGCTACACCTTC.

This chain connects TRBV5-1 to TRBJ1-2; 8 bases are a match to TRBD1. CDR3 length equals 12 residues. In germline, CDR1 is SGHRS, CDR2 YFSETQ. J was trimmed by 6 bases and V by 4 bases; bases with no gene match: 2. In DNA, the CDR3 is TGCGCCAGCAGCGTGGACAGGGATGGCTACACCTTC. It codes for CASSVDRDGYTF.

This clonotype was found once. The chain combines TRBV20-1 with TRBJ1-2; D may be TRBD1 (5 bases). CDR1 is DFQATT and CDR2 is SNEGSKA in the germline V gene (reference sequence). The CDR3 extends over 13 amino acids. V was trimmed by 1 base and J by 8 bases, leaving 14 bases between them. CDR3 protein: CSARGAGLGGYTF. CDR3 in DNA: TGCAGTGCTAGAGGGGCGGGGCTGGGAGGCTACACCTTC.

The CDR3 bases are TGTGCTAGTGGCCCCCCAGGGGGTTATGGCTACACCTTC. Residues: CASGPPGGYGYTF. The rearrangement links TRBV12-5 to TRBJ1-2; 7 nucleotides match TRBD1. Germline V gene data show CDR1 as LGHNT and CDR2 as FRNRAP. V gave up 6 bases and J gave up 5 bases; unmatched junction bases: 6. The CDR3 consists of 13 residues.

This clonotype was seen only a few times. This chain joins TRBV19 and TRBJ1-1; D is possibly TRBD1 (5 bases). The CDR3 length is 14 residues. Germline values: CDR1 LNHDA, CDR2 SQIVND (reference sequence). V was clipped by 3 bases and J by 5 bases, with 13 bases between them. CDR3 protein: CASSIESGKTEAFF. CDR3 DNA: TGTGCCAGTAGTATTGAATCAGGGAAGACTGAAGCTTTCTTT.